The sequence of this T cell receptor beta chain was determined in a study of T cell clonality in common variable immunodeficiency. Overall study findings and caveats: Compared with healthy controls, CVID subjects showed increased TCRbeta clonality, mostly in about a third. Common variable immunodeficiency TCR beta sequences reportedly had fewer deletions and N-nucleotide insertions.

Unmatched junction bases numbered 10, after V lost 4 bases and J lost 2 bases. Germline V gene data show CDR1 as GTSNPN and CDR2 as SVGIG (reference sequence). The CDR3 runs 15 residues. Both groups were predominantly of Caucasian heritage. A few counts support this clone. Its target is unknown. The read falls 3 residues short of the CDR3 end, and the missing part is taken from the germline J gene. Other DNA sequences within the sample encode an identical CDR3. CVID and control samples used equivalent genomic DNA input. Sequencing was performed with immunoSEQ multiplex PCR; in TCRdb, only in-frame clones are kept and a portion is missing. Reported are about 19,000 clones, none seen only once; the ten largest carry 6.6%.

The receptor comes from a human donor with common variable immunodeficiency. The chain carries TRBV30 and TRBJ2-5; 7 bases agree with TRBD1. The specimen sequenced was peripheral blood mononuclear cells. The CDR3 DNA, read in part, is TGTGCCTGGACCCTATCGGGACAGTTGCAAGAGACC. Protein: CAWTLSGQLQET. The entire CDR3 protein reads CAWTLSGQLQETQYF.